These 26 T cell receptor beta chains were all obtained from the same sample, sequenced in a study of blood T cell repertoires in COVID-19. Here immunoSEQ multiplex PCR was the method, and the copy in TCRdb shows in-frame clones only, minus some. The sample carries about 180,000 clones, 70% to 90% recorded once. The specimen sequenced was peripheral blood. The source of these receptors is a person aged 70 to 80 with COVID-19, enrolled during active disease.

The V and J genes are TRBV24-1 and TRBJ2-2; D unclear. Trimming stripped 4 bases from V and 1 base from J, with 6 bases between. Per germline, CDR1 KGHDR and CDR2 SFDVKD. This CDR3 spans 14 amino acids. The CDR3 is CATSESGNTGELFF. CDR3 nucleotide sequence: TGTGCCACCAGTGAGTCCGGGAACACCGGGGAGCTGTTTTTT.

The V and J genes are TRBV12-3 or TRBV12-4 and TRBJ1-2; D is unresolved. Trimming took 5 bases from V and 4 from J, leaving 11 bases between them. The CDR3 contains 13 residues. CDR3 sequence (DNA): TGTGCCAGCAGTCTGAACCTCGGCTATGGCTACACCTTC. Amino acid sequence: CASSLNLGYGYTF.

The J gene is TRBJ2-1, the V gene TRBV12-3 or TRBV12-4; 10 nucleotides match TRBD1. The CDR3 sequence is 12 residues long. With 2 bases clipped from V and 14 bases from J, the junction kept 3 bases outside the gene matches. As DNA, the CDR3 is TGTGCCAGCAGTTTAAAAGGGACAGGGGAGTTCTTC. This codes for CASSLKGTGEFF.

This sequence joins TRBV18 and TRBJ2-1, with D tentatively TRBD2 (5 bases). The CDR3 is made up of 16 amino acids. V gave up 6 bases and J gave up 0 bases, with 15 bases separating them. Germline CDR1 reads KGHSH; CDR2 reads LQKENI. CDR3 DNA: TGTGCCAGCTCGCCAGAGACGGGATTCTCCTACAATGAGCAGTTCTTC. Residues: CASSPETGFSYNEQFF. Based on the CDR3 plus reference TRBV18 and TRBJ2-1, the full variable domain is NAGVMQNPRHLVRRRGQEARLRCSPMKGHSHVYWYRQLPEEGLKFMVYLQKENIIDESGMPKERFSAEFPKEGPSILRIQQVVRGDSAAYFCASSPETGFSYNEQFFGPGTRLTVL.

J is TRBJ1-2 and V is TRBV3-1 (or the pseudogene TRBV3-2), with 8 positions matching TRBD1. The CDR3 extends over 16 amino acids. V lost 3 bases, J lost 6 bases, and 12 bases stayed unmatched. Germline V gene lookup returns CDR1 LGHDT and CDR2 YNNKEL (reference sequence). The CDR3 spells CASSHRGRLLGDGYTF. The CDR3 DNA sequence: TGTGCCAGCAGCCACAGGGGGCGTTTGTTGGGCGATGGCTACACCTTC.

This chain joins TRBV27 and TRBJ1-3; TRBD1 might be the D (5 bases). The CDR3 covers 15 residues. V was cut by 5 bases and J by 2 bases, with 13 bases left in between. Germline V CDR1 and CDR2: MNHEY, SMNVEV (reference sequence). Here the CDR3 reads CASSRTTDPGNTIYF. In DNA, the CDR3 is TGTGCCAGCAGTCGCACGACAGACCCTGGAAACACCATATATTTT.

The genes are TRBV7-2 and TRBJ1-3; unclear D gene. The germline V and J ends were trimmed by 2 bases and 5 bases, with 13 bases remaining between them. Germline assignment: CDR1 SGHTA and CDR2 FQGNSA. The CDR3 has 15 residues. The CDR3 sequence is CASSLKTGQRNTIYF. CDR3 in DNA: TGTGCCAGCAGCTTAAAAACTGGGCAGAGAAACACCATATATTTT.

The gene calls are TRBV4-1 and TRBJ1-6; D possibly corresponds to TRBD1 (6 bases). Germline loops: CDR1 MGHRA, CDR2 YSYEKL. The CDR3 contains 15 residues. V lost 1 base and J lost 9, with 13 bases in between. CDR3 coding DNA: TGCGCCAGCAGCCAAGTGGAGGGGGAGGGTTCACCCCTCCACTTT. Translated, it gives CASSQVEGEGSPLHF.

The chain employs TRBV9 and TRBJ2-3, with 8 bases aligning to TRBD2. This CDR3 comprises 19 residues. Germline assignment: CDR1 SGDLS and CDR2 YYNGEE. The trim removed 2 bases at V and 3 bases at J, leaving 17 bases unmatched. CDR3 region: CASSVPSGAGDPGTDTQYF. The CDR3 DNA reads TGTGCCAGCAGCGTCCCGAGTGGAGCGGGGGACCCCGGGACAGATACGCAGTATTTT.

The V gene is TRBV19, the J gene TRBJ1-2, with TRBD1 identical over 9 bases. J was trimmed by 6 bases and V by 2 bases; bases with no gene match: 7. Germline CDR1 reads LNHDA; CDR2 reads SQIVND (reference sequence). This CDR3 is 15 amino acids long. CDR3 nucleotide sequence: TGTGCCAGTAGTATAACCAGGACAGGGGTTAATGGCTACACCTTC. It translates to CASSITRTGVNGYTF. The full variable domain, rest sourced from reference TRBV19 and TRBJ1-2, is DGGITQSPKYLFRKEGQNVTLSCEQNLNHDAMYWYRQDPGQGLRLIYYSQIVNDFQKGDIAEGYSVSREKKESFPLTVTSAQKNPTAFYLCASSITRTGVNGYTFGSGTRLTVV.

The chain carries TRBV5-4 and TRBJ2-2, with 7 positions matching TRBD1. Germline V gene lookup returns CDR1 SGHNT and CDR2 YYREEE (reference sequence). The CDR3 spans 15 residues. Trimming took 3 bases from V and 6 from J; bases not matched to a gene: 8. The CDR3 nucleotides are TGTGCCAGCAGCTGGGACAGTGAGGGGCCCGGGGAGCTGTTTTTT. This sequence encodes CASSWDSEGPGELFF.

This chain links TRBV28 with TRBJ2-1; 10 bases line up with TRBD2. Germline CDR1 MDHEN, CDR2 SYDVKM. The trim removed 3 bases at V and 8 bases at J, leaving 13 bases unmatched. There are 17 residues in the CDR3. The CDR3 here is CASSFSGAGGLDHEQFF. In DNA form, the CDR3 reads TGTGCCAGCAGTTTTTCGGGAGCGGGAGGGCTCGACCATGAGCAGTTCTTC.

The V gene is TRBV28, the J gene TRBJ1-1; D is unresolved. V shed 11 bases and J shed 7 bases, with 17 bases lying between them. This CDR3 comprises 12 residues. Looked up from germline, CDR1 is MDHEN and CDR2 is SYDVKM. Here the CDR3 reads CAVTGIAGEAFF. The CDR3 DNA sequence: TGTGCCGTTACGGGAATAGCAGGTGAAGCTTTCTTT.

The CDR3 protein is CASSQDLTTGAFF. The CDR3 DNA reads TGTGCCAGCAGCCAAGATCTGACGACGGGAGCTTTCTTT. The chain recombines TRBV3-1 (or the pseudogene TRBV3-2) with TRBJ1-1; D is unclear. Germline CDR1 reads LGHDT; CDR2 reads YNNKEL (reference sequence). Trimming stripped 0 bases from V and 10 bases from J, with 12 bases between. This CDR3 comprises 13 residues.

The sample holds one count of this clone. J is TRBJ1-4 and V is TRBV19; maybe TRBD1 (5 bases). Germline V gene lookup returns CDR1 LNHDA and CDR2 SQIVND (reference sequence). Trimming pared 5 bases from V and 3 bases from J, leaving 13 bases between. The CDR3 has 15 residues. This chain's CDR3 is CASSGRQSANEKLFF. CDR3 sequence (DNA): TGTGCCAGTAGTGGGCGACAGAGTGCTAATGAAAAACTGTTTTTT.

The J gene is TRBJ2-1, the V gene TRBV3-1 (or the pseudogene TRBV3-2), with 8 nucleotides matching TRBD2. The germline V gene has CDR1 LGHDT and CDR2 YNNKEL (reference sequence). There are 17 residues in the CDR3. V shed 0 bases, J shed 2 bases, and the junction held 6 bases outside the gene matches. The CDR3 here is CASSQDGLAGAYNEQFF. In DNA form, the CDR3 reads TGTGCCAGCAGCCAAGATGGGCTAGCGGGCGCCTACAATGAGCAGTTCTTC.

The chain couples TRBV7-9 to TRBJ2-7; 7 bases line up with TRBD2. The CDR3 is 12 amino acids. Germline-derived CDR1 and CDR2 are SEHNR and FQNEAQ (reference sequence). After removal of 9 bases from V and 3 bases from J, the junction contained 5 bases not matched to a gene. As DNA, the CDR3 is TGTGCCAGTGAGGGACTACTCTACGAGCAGTACTTC. This codes for CASEGLLYEQYF.

The chain uses TRBV19 and TRBJ2-7, with D perhaps TRBD1 (5 bases). Germline V gene sequence: CDR1 LNHDA, CDR2 SQIVND (reference sequence). Trimming removed 5 bases from V and 2 bases from J, with 19 bases in between. This CDR3 is 16 amino acids long. The CDR3: CASSPLPSDKPYEQYF. In nucleotides, the CDR3 is TGTGCCAGTAGTCCTCTCCCCTCGGACAAGCCCTACGAGCAGTACTTC.

The V gene is TRBV6-2 or TRBV6-3, the J gene TRBJ1-5; 7 nucleotides line up with TRBD1. Trimming cost V 0 bases and J 0 bases; bases outside gene matches: 8. Germline V lookup: CDR1 MNHEY, CDR2 SVGEGT. The CDR3 contains 18 residues. In DNA, the CDR3 is TGTGCCAGCAGTTACTCGGCCAGGGGGGTCCCTAGCAATCAGCCCCAGCATTTT. Amino acid sequence: CASSYSARGVPSNQPQHF.

This chain links TRBV30 with TRBJ2-7; TRBD2 aligns across 12 bases. J was trimmed by 1 base and V by 5 bases; bases with no gene match: 0. The length of the CDR3 is 13 residues. The germline gives CDR1 GTSNPN, CDR2 SVGIG (reference sequence). Here the CDR3 reads CAWGLAGSYEQYF. CDR3 DNA sequence: TGTGCCTGGGGACTAGCGGGATCCTACGAGCAGTACTTC.

The chain recombines TRBV11-2 with TRBJ1-6; 7 bases fit TRBD1. Germline CDR1 is SGHAT and CDR2 is FQNNGV. This CDR3 region has 15 residues. The V gene end was trimmed by 5 bases and the J gene end by 6 bases; junction bases not matched to a gene: 7. The CDR3 spells CASSARDSSNSPLHF. In DNA form, the CDR3 reads TGTGCCAGCAGCGCTCGGGACAGTTCTAATTCACCCCTCCACTTT. Using reference TRBV11-2 and TRBJ1-6 for the parts outside the CDR3, the full variable domain is EAGVAQSPRYKIIEKRQSVAFWCNPISGHATLYWYQQILGQGPKLLIQFQNNGVVDDSQLPKDRFSAERLKGVDSTLKIQPAKLEDSAVYLCASSARDSSNSPLHFGNGTRLTVT.

The CDR3 loop reads CASSLGPAARRVEAFF. In DNA, the CDR3 is TGCGCCAGCAGCTTGGGGCCAGCGGCCCGACGCGTTGAAGCTTTCTTT. The rearrangement joins TRBV5-1 to TRBJ1-1, with D unresolved. Germline CDR1 and CDR2: SGHRS and YFSETQ. Trimming removed 0 bases from V and 7 bases from J, with 19 bases in between. CDR3 length equals 16 residues.

This chain uses TRBV15 with TRBJ1-2; the D is unclear. CDR1 and CDR2 from the germline V gene are LNHNV and YYDKDF (reference sequence). This CDR3 is 14 amino acids long. The V end was cut by 0 bases, the J end by 5 bases, with 10 bases between. DNA of the CDR3: TGTGCCACCAGCAGAGATTCTTCGAGTTATGGCTACACCTTC. Translating it yields CATSRDSSSYGYTF.

The rearrangement links TRBV3-1 (or the pseudogene TRBV3-2) to TRBJ1-1, with D unresolved. The CDR3 extends over 12 amino acids. CDR1 and CDR2 (germline): LGHDT, YNNKEL (reference sequence). Trimming stripped 5 bases from V and 4 bases from J, with 8 bases between. For the CDR3, the DNA is TGTGCCAGCAGCTCCTCTTCCACTGAAGCTTTCTTT. Translated: CASSSSSTEAFF.

This clone was counted only a few times. The chain carries TRBV7-9 and TRBJ2-3; 7 nucleotides agree with TRBD2. Germline V lookup: CDR1 SEHNR, CDR2 FQNEAQ (reference sequence). With V trimmed by 8 bases and J by 9 bases, 5 bases remained unmatched. CDR3 length: 11 amino acids. As DNA, the CDR3 is TGTGCCAGCTCTGAGCGGGACACGCAGTATTTT. Translated, it gives CASSERDTQYF.

J is TRBJ2-3 and V is TRBV9, with 8 bases that match TRBD2. CDR1 is SGDLS, CDR2 YYNGEE, per germline. V lost 7 bases, J lost 3 bases, and 10 bases stayed unmatched. The CDR3 runs to 15 residues. This CDR3 is CASAHGGASTDTQYF. The CDR3 coding sequence is TGTGCCAGCGCCCACGGGGGGGCCAGTACAGATACGCAGTATTTT.